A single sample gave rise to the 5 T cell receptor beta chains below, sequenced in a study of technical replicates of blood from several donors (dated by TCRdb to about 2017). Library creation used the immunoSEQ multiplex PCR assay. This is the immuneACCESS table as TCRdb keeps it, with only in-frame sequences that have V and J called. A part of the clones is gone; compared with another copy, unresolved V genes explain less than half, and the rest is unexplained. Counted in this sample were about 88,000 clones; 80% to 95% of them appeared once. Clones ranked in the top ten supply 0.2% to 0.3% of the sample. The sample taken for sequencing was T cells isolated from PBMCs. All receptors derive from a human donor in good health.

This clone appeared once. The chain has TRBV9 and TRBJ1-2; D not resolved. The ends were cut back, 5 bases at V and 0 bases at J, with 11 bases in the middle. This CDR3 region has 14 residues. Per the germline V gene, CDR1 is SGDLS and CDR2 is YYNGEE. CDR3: CASSGTLANYGYTF. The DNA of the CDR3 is TGTGCCAGCAGTGGAACCCTAGCTAACTATGGCTACACCTTC.

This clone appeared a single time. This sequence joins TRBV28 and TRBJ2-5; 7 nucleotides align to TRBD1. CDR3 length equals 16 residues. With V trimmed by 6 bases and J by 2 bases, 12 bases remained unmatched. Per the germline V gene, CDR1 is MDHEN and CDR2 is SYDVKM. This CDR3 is CASSLPTTGLQETQYF. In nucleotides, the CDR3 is TGTGCCAGCAGCTTGCCCACGACAGGGCTACAAGAGACCCAGTACTTC.

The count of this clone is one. The chain's CDR3 is CASSITGMNTEAFF. CDR3 nucleotides: TGTGCCAGCAGTATAACAGGGATGAACACTGAAGCTTTCTTT. V and J are TRBV27 and TRBJ1-1; D might be TRBD1 (6 bases). The CDR3 length is 14 residues. The V end lost 5 bases, the J end lost 0 bases, and 10 bases lay between the germline ends. Germline assignment: CDR1 MNHEY and CDR2 SMNVEV (reference sequence).

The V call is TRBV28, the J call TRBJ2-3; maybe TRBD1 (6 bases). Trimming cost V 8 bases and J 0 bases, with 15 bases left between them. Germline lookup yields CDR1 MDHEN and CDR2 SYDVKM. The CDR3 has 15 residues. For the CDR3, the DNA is TGTGCCAGCTTGCCGCAGGGGTGGAGCACAGATACGCAGTATTTT. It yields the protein CASLPQGWSTDTQYF.

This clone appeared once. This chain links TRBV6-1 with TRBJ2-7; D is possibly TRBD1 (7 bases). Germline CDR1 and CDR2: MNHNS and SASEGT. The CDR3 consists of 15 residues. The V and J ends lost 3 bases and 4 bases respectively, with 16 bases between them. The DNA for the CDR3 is TGTGCCAGCAGTGAGACGAGGACAGGAGGGTACGAGCAGTACTTC. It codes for CASSETRTGGYEQYF.